This is a list of T cell receptor beta chains from one sample in a study of T cell clonotyping in hematopoietic cell transplantation. Data came from immunoSEQ multiplex PCR; TCRdb stores just in-frame clones and leaves some out. This sample has some 27,000 clones, with more than 65% found just once. The sample in question was peripheral blood mononuclear cells, obtained before stem cell transplant. These receptors were taken from a man aged 35-49 years with acute myeloid leukemia. Some clones in this sample may be carry-over from other donors' samples. The CDR3 runs from the conserved cysteine through the conserved F or W. Each record gives: D gene, clone size, J gene, V gene, CDR3 DNA, CDR3 protein. The D gene is left open where the match is weak. The size of a clone is reported for some rows only, either as once, few or many, or as a class for expanded clones.

>-|-|TRBJ2-5|TRBV19
TGTGCCAGTAGAACATCCTTGGGGCGAGAGACCCAGTACTTC
CASRTSLGRETQYF
>TRBD1|few|TRBJ2-1|TRBV7-8
TGTGCCAGCATCAAAGGGGGCGGATACAATGAGCAGTTCTTC
CASIKGGGYNEQFF
>-|-|TRBJ2-6|TRBV9
TGTGCCAGCAGCGTAGGGGCAGGGAGATTATCTGGGGCCAACGTCCTGACTTTC
CASSVGAGRLSGANVLTF
>TRBD1|-|TRBJ2-7|TRBV30
TGTGCCTGGGGCAGGGGGAACGAGCAGTACTTC
CAWGRGNEQYF
>-|-|TRBJ2-1|TRBV11-2
TGTGCCAGCAGCTCCCGCGAGCAGTTCTTC
CASSSREQFF
>TRBD1|once|TRBJ1-1|TRBV4-1
TGCGCCAGCAGCCAAGGACAGGGGTCGGCTGAAGCTTTCTTT
CASSQGQGSAEAFF
>TRBD1|-|TRBJ2-1|TRBV4-1
TGCGCCAGCAGCCACCGGACAGGGGGCTTGCGGATCGGCTCCTACAATGAGCAGTTCTTC
CASSHRTGGLRIGSYNEQFF
>-|-|TRBJ2-1|TRBV11-2
TGTGCCAGCAGCTTCGGACAGTATGCGGCGGCTGACCGGAATGAGCAGTTCTTC
CASSFGQYAAADRNEQFF
>TRBD2|-|TRBJ2-1|TRBV6-6
TGTGCCAGCAGTTATCGGCGGGAGAACAATGAGCAGTTCTTC
CASSYRRENNEQFF
>TRBD1|once|TRBJ2-2|TRBV7-6
TGTGCCAGCAGCCATTCACCGGGACAGGGTAGAACCGGGGAGCTGTTTTTT
CASSHSPGQGRTGELFF
>-|-|TRBJ2-3|TRBV27
TGTGCCAGCAGTTTTTCGGGGGCAGGTGGAGATACGCAGTATTTT
CASSFSGAGGDTQYF
>TRBD2|-|TRBJ2-7|TRBV5-5
TGTGCCAGCAGCTTGGTACTAGCGGGGGGGCGCTACGAGCAGTACTTC
CASSLVLAGGRYEQYF
>-|-|TRBJ1-2|TRBV4-1
TGCGCCAGCAGCCCTTCTGGGCGGGTGGTGGGCTACACCTTC
CASSPSGRVVGYTF
>TRBD1|-|TRBJ2-3|TRBV7-9
TGTGCCAGCAGCTGGACAGGGAGCACAGATACGCAGTATTTT
CASSWTGSTDTQYF
>TRBD2|-|TRBJ2-7|TRBV29-1
TGCAGTGTTGAACGTGGGGAGGGCTACGAGCAGTACTTC
CSVERGEGYEQYF
>TRBD2|-|TRBJ2-1|TRBV11-3
TGTGCCAGCAGCCTCTTAGCGGGGGGCACACACAATGAGCAGTTCTTC
CASSLLAGGTHNEQFF
>-|-|TRBJ2-7|TRBV28
TGTGCCAGCAGTTTACCCCGGTCCGACCTCGGCTACGAGCAGTACTTC
CASSLPRSDLGYEQYF
>-|-|TRBJ1-1|TRBV19
TGTGCCAGTAGTATTAGACAGATACCGGGGGACACTGAAGCTTTCTTT
CASSIRQIPGDTEAFF
>-|-|TRBJ2-7|TRBV6-6
TGTGCCAGCACCGGGGCCTACGAGCAGTACTTC
CASTGAYEQYF
>-|-|TRBJ1-5|TRBV21-1
TGTGCCAGCAGCACGGGACAGGGGGGGGTCGGAGGCGATGGCAATCAGCCCCAGCATTTT
CASSTGQGGVGGDGNQPQHF
>-|-|TRBJ1-1|TRBV11-3
TGTGCCAGCAGCTTAGGACTGAACACTGAAGCTTTCTTT
CASSLGLNTEAFF
>-|few|TRBJ1-6|TRBV2
TGTGCCAGCAGGGCGGACAGCTCCTATAATTCACCCCTCCACTTT
CASRADSSYNSPLHF
>-|-|TRBJ2-2|TRBV10-2
TGCGCCAGCAGTGCGCGGGGCACGGACACCGGGGAGCTGTTTTTT
CASSARGTDTGELFF
>-|-|TRBJ2-7|TRBV27
TGTGCCAGCAGTCGACCAAACACAGGTAGTTTCTACGAGCAGTACTTC
CASSRPNTGSFYEQYF
>-|few|TRBJ2-7|TRBV7-9
TGTGCCAGCAGCTTAGAGGACTCCAAGTCGCGCGAGCAGTACTTC
CASSLEDSKSREQYF
>-|-|TRBJ1-4|TRBV4-3
TGCGCCAGCAGCCAAGTAACCCCGGGATCCGAAAAACTGTTTTTT
CASSQVTPGSEKLFF
>-|-|TRBJ1-1|TRBV6-5
TGTGCCAGCAGTTACGGGGGGGTGAACACTGAAGCTTTCTTT
CASSYGGVNTEAFF
>TRBD1|few|TRBJ2-2|TRBV30
TGTGCATTGGAGGGGACAGGGGGTGGCACCGGGGAGCTGTTTTTT
CALEGTGGGTGELFF
>-|few|TRBJ1-2|TRBV20-1
TGCAGTGCTCTGGAATATGGCTACACCTTC
CSALEYGYTF